The 31 T cell receptor beta chains presented below share a single source sample, sequenced in a study of post-analysis software for immune sequencing data (dated by TCRdb to the mid-2010s). The research as a whole found: Patients showed significantly higher frequencies than controls for a handful of TRBV segments, among them TRBV5-6, TRBV5-1 and TRBV20-1.

Their recognized antigens are unknown. The protocol used for the library was PCR. For sequencing, an Illumina HiSeq 2500 was employed. To reduce PCR and sequencing biases, unique molecular identifiers were incorporated into the TCR beta cDNA libraries. Starting from the raw public reads, TCRdb applied fastp trimming at Q25, assembled clones with MiXCR and retained in-frame beta chains. Each entry is one CDR3 protein sequence, shown with its most common DNA and genes. In all, the sample holds about 560,000 distinct CDR3 sequences, and about 40% of those were seen once. The top ten clones comprise 1.5% to 2% of the sample. Sequencing used blood. The source is a girl aged 10 to 17 with multiple sclerosis.

The rearrangement joins TRBV20-1 to TRBJ2-3; the match to TRBD1 covers 9 bases. Germline CDR1 DFQATT, CDR2 SNEGSKA (reference sequence). V was pared by 6 bases and J by 2 bases, with 9 bases of the junction left unmatched. This CDR3 comprises 15 residues. DNA for the CDR3: TGCAGTGCACTGCCGGACAGGGGAATCACAGATACGCAGTATTTT. Its protein is CSALPDRGITDTQYF.

This chain links TRBV12-3 or TRBV12-4 with TRBJ2-7; no firm D call. This CDR3 is 12 amino acids long. Trimming removed 5 bases from V and 3 bases from J, with 8 bases in between. The CDR3 protein is CASSASFYEQYF. For the CDR3, the DNA is TGTGCCAGCAGTGCCTCTTTCTACGAGCAGTACTTC.

The rearrangement links TRBV5-1 to TRBJ2-4; D not certain. TRBJ2-7 explains the end of the DNA better; the J call may be wrong. CDR1 and CDR2 (germline): SGHRS, YFSETQ. CDR3 size: 14 residues. The CDR3 sequence is CASRTLPSSYEQYF. Here the CDR3 DNA reads TGCGCCAGCAGAACCTTACCCTCATCCTACGAGCAGTACTTC.

Many counts were recorded for this clonotype. The V and J genes are TRBV24-1 and TRBJ2-5; the match to TRBD1 covers 7 bases. V trimming: 7 bases; J trimming: 5 bases; junction bases outside the gene matches: 9. CDR3 length equals 14 residues. Germline CDR1 and CDR2: KGHDR and SFDVKD. In DNA, the CDR3 is TGTGCCACCAGCGGATGGGACAGATGGGAGACCCAGTACTTC. Its translation is CATSGWDRWETQYF.

This clonotype was seen more than once but under ten times. The chain carries TRBV10-3 and TRBJ2-3; D possibly uses TRBD1 or TRBD2 (5 bases each). The length of the CDR3 is 15 residues. Germline CDR1 ENHRY, CDR2 SYGVKD. V lost 0 bases to trimming and J lost 2 bases, with 9 bases between them. CDR3 protein: CAISESGVPTDTQYF. CDR3 DNA: TGTGCCATCAGTGAGTCGGGGGTTCCCACAGATACGCAGTATTTT.

The V and J genes are TRBV6-2 or TRBV6-3 and TRBJ2-5; maybe TRBD2 (6 bases). This CDR3 is built from 14 residues. Trimming removed 2 bases from V and 5 bases from J, with 12 bases in between. Per germline, CDR1 MNHEY and CDR2 SVGEGT. The chain's CDR3 is CASSYRLGGETQYF. The CDR3 coding sequence is TGTGCCAGCAGTTACAGGCTAGGAGGGGAGACCCAGTACTTC.

Only a few counts were recorded for this clonotype. The chain employs TRBV12-3 or TRBV12-4 and TRBJ2-3; 7 positions match TRBD2. The trim removed 3 bases at V and 4 bases at J, leaving 13 bases unmatched. The length of the CDR3 is 17 residues. The CDR3 region is CASSLGGGRVGADTQYF. CDR3 coding DNA: TGTGCCAGCAGTTTGGGGGGAGGGCGGGTCGGAGCAGATACGCAGTATTTT.

V usage is TRBV9 and J usage is TRBJ2-7, with TRBD2 matching 8 bases. After removal of 2 bases from V and 2 bases from J, the junction contained 3 bases not matched to a gene. The CDR3 runs to 14 residues. Germline V gene sequence: CDR1 SGDLS, CDR2 YYNGEE. CDR3 amino acids: CASSVSGTPYEQYV. The DNA for the CDR3 is TGTGCCAGCAGCGTTAGCGGGACCCCCTACGAGCAGTACGTC.

The chain is built from TRBV5-6 and TRBJ2-3, with 7 bases lining up with TRBD2. V was pared by 3 bases and J by 4 bases, with 5 bases of the junction left unmatched. Germline V gives CDR1 SGHDT, CDR2 YYEEEE. This CDR3 has 14 residues. CDR3 in DNA: TGTGCCAGCAGCTACCGCGGGGGTGCAGATACGCAGTATTTT. Translated: CASSYRGGADTQYF.

Only a few counts were recorded for this clonotype. This chain links TRBV13 with TRBJ2-4; D possibly matches TRBD1 or TRBD2 (6 bases each). The germline CDR1 and CDR2 sequences are PRHDT and FYEKMQ (reference sequence). The CDR3 sequence is 14 residues long. V shed 1 base and J shed 6 bases, with 10 bases lying between them. CDR3 sequence reads: CASSLEEGGNIQYF. The CDR3 bases are TGTGCCAGCAGCTTAGAGGAGGGGGGAAACATTCAGTACTTC.

To note about this clonotype: At one end the junction does not follow the germline gene, possibly because of a read error. The chain recombines TRBV15 with TRBJ2-5; tentative D call: TRBD2 (5 bases). Looked up from germline, CDR1 is LNHNV and CDR2 is YYDKDF (reference sequence). The CDR3 is 17 residues long. The CDR3 DNA reads as TGTGCCCCCAGCAGACGCCTTGGCGGGCGATTAGCAGGGACCCAGTACTTC. Its protein product is CAPSRRLGGRLAGTQYF. Supplemented by reference TRBV15 and TRBJ2-5, the full variable domain reads DAMVIQNPRYQVTQFGKPVTLSCSQTLNHNVMYWYQQKSSQAPKLLFHYYDKDFNNEADTPDNFQSRRPNTSFCFLDIRSPGLGDTAMYLCAPSRRLGGRLAGTQYFGPGTRLLVL.

This clonotype came up a few times. This chain connects TRBV3-1 to TRBJ2-4; no clear D gene. The J call may be in error: the DNA end matches TRBJ2-7 better. The germline V gene encodes CDR1 LGHDT and CDR2 YNNKEL (reference sequence). CDR3 size: 14 residues. CDR3: CASSQAKMPYEQYF. The CDR3 DNA is TGTGCCAGCAGCCAAGCGAAGATGCCCTACGAGCAGTACTTC.

This clonotype has more than one count but fewer than ten. The chain recombines TRBV20-1 with TRBJ2-1; D assignment may be TRBD1 or TRBD2 (6 bases each). V was cut by 2 bases and J by 0 bases, with 11 bases left in between. The CDR3 loop spans 15 amino acids. From germline, CDR1 is DFQATT and CDR2 SNEGSKA (reference sequence). CDR3 residues: CSARWGALSYNEQFF. The CDR3 DNA reads as TGCAGTGCTAGATGGGGGGCACTCTCCTACAATGAGCAGTTCTTC.

This clonotype was counted a few times. V usage is TRBV4-1 and J usage is TRBJ2-7; possibly TRBD2 for D (6 bases). This CDR3 region has 16 residues. Looked up from germline, CDR1 is MGHRA and CDR2 is YSYEKL. The V end lost 1 base, the J end lost 5 bases, and 18 bases lay between the germline ends. The CDR3 spells CASSQVSMVGGNEQYF. The CDR3 DNA follows: TGCGCCAGCAGCCAAGTCAGTATGGTCGGAGGGAACGAGCAGTACTTC.

This clonotype has just a few counts. This rearrangement joins TRBV29-1 to TRBJ2-3, with 11 bases lining up with TRBD1. CDR3 length: 14 amino acids. In germline, CDR1 is SQVTM, CDR2 ANQGSEA. The V segment lost 3 bases and the J segment 3 bases; nucleotides outside the gene matches: 2. The CDR3 sequence is CSVDWDRGTDTQYF. For the CDR3, the DNA is TGCAGCGTTGATTGGGACAGGGGGACAGATACGCAGTATTTT.

This sequence joins TRBV20-1 and TRBJ2-7; TRBD2 might be the D (6 bases). CDR3 size: 13 residues. Germline V gene lookup returns CDR1 DFQATT and CDR2 SNEGSKA (reference sequence). Deletions cut 0 bases from V and 10 bases from J, with 16 bases between. The CDR3 loop is CSARDLLKGTQYF. As DNA, the CDR3 is TGCAGTGCTAGAGACCTTTTGAAGGGGACTCAGTACTTC.

This clonotype was observed a handful of times. This sequence joins TRBV4-1 and TRBJ1-2; D uncertain. Germline V gives CDR1 MGHRA, CDR2 YSYEKL. Between the trimmed V and J ends, which lost 4 bases and 1 base, there was a span of 10 bases. The CDR3 runs to 14 residues. The DNA for the CDR3 is TGCGCCAGCAGCCGACTGCTTGTTAACTATGGCTACACCTTC. Translated, it gives CASSRLLVNYGYTF.

The chain employs TRBV11-2 and TRBJ2-3, with 7 bases fitting TRBD2. Germline lookup yields CDR1 SGHAT and CDR2 FQNNGV. CDR3 length equals 17 residues. V gave up 1 base and J gave up 1 base; unmatched junction bases: 8. In DNA form, the CDR3 reads TGTGCCAGCAGCTTAGGTGGAGCGGGGCTTCGCACAGATACGCAGTATTTT. Amino acids: CASSLGGAGLRTDTQYF.

This chain uses TRBV12-5 with TRBJ1-2; possible D gene TRBD1, 5 bases. This CDR3 contains 18 residues. The germline V gene encodes CDR1 LGHNT and CDR2 FRNRAP. Between the trimmed V and J ends, which lost 5 bases and 1 base, there was a span of 23 bases. As DNA, the CDR3 is TGTGCTAGTGGTCTCTTCCGGGACGGGTCCGAAAGTAACTATGGCTACACCTTC. It encodes CASGLFRDGSESNYGYTF. Using reference TRBV12-5 and TRBJ1-2 for the parts outside the CDR3, the full variable domain is DARVTQTPRHKVTEMGQEVTMRCQPILGHNTVFWYRQTMMQGLELLAYFRNRAPLDDSGMPKDRFSAEMPDATLATLKIQPSEPRDSAVYFCASGLFRDGSESNYGYTFGSGTRLTVV.

There are a few counts of this clonotype. The chain has TRBV27 and TRBJ2-6; 7 nucleotides agree with TRBD1. Germline-derived CDR1 and CDR2 are MNHEY and SMNVEV (reference sequence). This CDR3 contains 16 residues. J was trimmed by 3 bases and V by 2 bases; bases with no gene match: 4. In DNA form, the CDR3 reads TGTGCCAGCAGTTTAGCGACAGGGTATGGGGCCAACGTCCTGACTTTC. It translates to CASSLATGYGANVLTF. Variable domain in full (rest from reference TRBV27 and TRBJ2-6): EAQVTQNPRYLITVTGKKLTVTCSQNMNHEYMSWYRQDPGLGLRQIYYSMNVEVTDKGDVPEGYKVSRKEKRNFPLILESPSPNQTSLYFCASSLATGYGANVLTFGAGSRLTVL.

As regards this clonotype: No DNA is shown, since the ends of the CDR3 on it are uncertain; the CDR3 is the one TCRdb lists. The genes are TRBV21-1 and TRBJ2-7. TRBV21-1 is a listed pseudogene. 15 amino acids form the CDR3, both terminal residues included. This chain's CDR3 is CASSKVAGGSYEQYF.

This clonotype has just a few counts. V is TRBV12-3 or TRBV12-4 and J is TRBJ2-5; D gene ambiguous. V lost 4 bases and J lost 7, with 10 bases in between. There are 12 residues in the CDR3. CDR3 nucleotides: TGTGCCAGCAGTTCGGCCCCCGGGACCCAGTACTTC. Protein product: CASSSAPGTQYF.

The chain is built from TRBV30 and TRBJ1-1, with no clear D. CDR3 length equals 15 residues. The V gene's germline CDR1 is GTSNPN and CDR2 SVGIG (reference sequence). The V end was cut by 0 bases, the J end by 1 base, with 12 bases between. The CDR3 DNA sequence: TGTGCCTGGAGTGTAGCTTCCTGGGGGAACACTGAAGCTTTCTTT. It is translated as CAWSVASWGNTEAFF. Filled out from reference TRBV30 and TRBJ1-1, the complete variable domain reads SQTIHQWPATLVQPVGSPLSLECTVEGTSNPNLYWYRQAAGRGLQLLFYSVGIGQISSEVPQNLSASRPQDRQFILSSKKLLLSDSGFYLCAWSVASWGNTEAFFGQGTRLTVV.

This clonotype appeared a few times. The chain recombines TRBV5-1 with TRBJ2-6; D remains unclear. The V end lost 1 base, the J end lost 2 bases, and 7 bases lay between the germline ends. Germline V lookup: CDR1 SGHRS, CDR2 YFSETQ. The CDR3 sequence is 15 residues long. CDR3 sequence reads: CASSLSQAGANVLTF. In DNA form, the CDR3 reads TGCGCCAGCAGCTTGTCCCAGGCTGGGGCCAACGTCCTGACTTTC.

The V call is TRBV7-8, the J call TRBJ2-3, with TRBD2 matching 8 bases. The CDR3 totals 16 residues. The germline V gene encodes CDR1 SGHVS and CDR2 FQNEAQ. The ends lost 5 bases at V and 1 base at J; junction bases unmatched: 8. CDR3 sequence (DNA): TGTGCCAGCAGCCCAAGTGCGGGAGGAGGCACAGATACGCAGTATTTT. As protein: CASSPSAGGGTDTQYF. Using reference TRBV7-8 and TRBJ2-3 for the parts outside the CDR3, the full variable domain is GAGVSQSPRYKVAKRGQDVALRCDPISGHVSLFWYQQALGQGPEFLTYFQNEAQLDKSGLPSDRFFAERPEGSVSTLKIQRTQQEDSAVYLCASSPSAGGGTDTQYFGPGTRLTVL.

The chain joins TRBV5-1 to TRBJ2-7, with a possible D match to TRBD1 (5 bases). The CDR3 has 16 residues. Trimming cost V 1 base and J 0 bases, with 14 bases left between them. Germline loops: CDR1 SGHRS, CDR2 YFSETQ. CDR3 nucleotide sequence: TGCGCCAGCAGCTTGATCCCAGGGCCCACCTCCTACGAGCAGTACTTC. This sequence encodes CASSLIPGPTSYEQYF.

This clonotype occurred once. The J gene is TRBJ1-1, the V gene TRBV5-1; D is undetermined. The CDR3 has 15 residues. Germline lookup yields CDR1 SGHRS and CDR2 YFSETQ. Trimming left V 0 bases short and J 2 bases short, with 11 bases between. In DNA form, the CDR3 reads TGCGCCAGCAGCTTGGGACCTACAGTAAACACTGAAGCTTTCTTT. Its protein is CASSLGPTVNTEAFF. Variable domain in full (rest from reference TRBV5-1 and TRBJ1-1): KAGVTQTPRYLIKTRGQQVTLSCSPISGHRSVSWYQQTPGQGLQFLFEYFSETQRNKGNFPGRFSGRQFSNSRSEMNVSTLELGDSALYLCASSLGPTVNTEAFFGQGTRLTVV.

The chain carries TRBV9 and TRBJ2-7; no clear D gene. Trimming removed 4 bases from V and 0 bases from J, with 11 bases in between. Germline lookup yields CDR1 SGDLS and CDR2 YYNGEE. This CDR3 contains 14 residues. CDR3 in DNA: TGTGCCAGCAGCAGGGCAGGAAGCTCCTACGAGCAGTACTTC. This encodes CASSRAGSSYEQYF.

The sample holds a few counts of this clonotype. The rearrangement joins TRBV6-1 to TRBJ2-1; 9 nucleotides match TRBD2. The V gene's germline CDR1 is MNHNS and CDR2 SASEGT. Trimming cost V 6 bases and J 0 bases; bases outside gene matches: 9. The CDR3 runs to 17 residues. The CDR3 nucleotides are TGTGCCAGCAGGGACTTTCTAGCGGGGAGCTCCTACAATGAGCAGTTCTTC. It codes for CASRDFLAGSSYNEQFF.

The rearrangement uses TRBV28 and TRBJ2-5; 9 bases match TRBD2. This CDR3 is 14 amino acids long. The germline CDR1 and CDR2 sequences are MDHEN and SYDVKM. As DNA, the CDR3 is TGTGTTGCGGGGGCGGGGGGGACTCAAGAGACCCAGTACTTC. Encoded protein: CVAGAGGTQETQYF.

CDR3 nucleotides: TGTGCCATCGCCGAGGGGGGGACCCAGTACTTC. Translated: CAIAEGGTQYF. The chain is built from TRBV10-3 and TRBJ2-5; D is tentatively TRBD1 or TRBD2 (6 bases each). Per the germline V gene, CDR1 is ENHRY and CDR2 is SYGVKD. Trimming left V 8 bases short and J 7 bases short, with 11 bases between. The CDR3 extends over 11 amino acids.